A single sample is the source of the 4 T cell receptor beta chains below, sequenced in a study of persistence of HIV-infected CD4 T cells (TCRdb year 2020). The treatment or condition label, read with the paper, signifies: suppressive antiretroviral therapy. Cells were stimulated with lysates of CMV-infected fibroblasts at roughly 11 ug/mL. Memory CD4+ T cells that did not respond, being CD40L-negative, CD69-negative and CD45RO-high, were sorted as memory populations depleted of antigen-responding cells. The antigens for these receptors are not known. The immunoSEQ hsTCRB assay version 4, run in survey mode, was used to sequence TCRbeta repertoires from genomic DNA. TCRdb stores this immuneACCESS table with in-frame sequences only. Part of the clones is absent; in the studies checked, under half of the shortfall reflects unresolved V genes, and no reason is known for the rest. Across this sample there are 25,000 to 35,000 clones, with roughly 78% seen only once. The ten largest clones take up 0.81% of the sample.

The sample in question was CD4+ T cells sorted from PBMCs after roughly 19-hour stimulation, obtained from a patient who received antiretroviral therapy. The sample's cell subset or site label, in plain terms: CD40L-CD69- CD45RO-high memory CD4 T cells not responding to CMV lysate. Receptor source: an adult woman with HIV who was CMV-seropositive.

The rearrangement links TRBV4-2 to TRBJ2-4; no clear D gene. In germline, CDR1 is LGHNA, CDR2 YNFKEQ. This CDR3 contains 12 residues. Deletions cut 0 bases from V and 8 bases from J, with 5 bases between. In nucleotides, the CDR3 is TGTGCCAGCAGCCAAGATCGGGACATTCAGTACTTC. Its protein product is CASSQDRDIQYF.

Turning to this clone: This specimen includes other DNA sequences encoding the same CDR3. V and J are TRBV10-1 and TRBJ1-2; D uncertain. Trimming took off 2 bases at V and 3 bases at J, with 7 bases between the two ends. CDR1 and CDR2 from the germline V gene are WNHNN and SYGVQD (reference sequence). This CDR3 has 13 amino acids. DNA for the CDR3: TGCGCCAGCAGTGAGAACCGCGACTATGGCTACACCTTC. Encoded protein: CASSENRDYGYTF.

The chain couples TRBV2 to TRBJ1-2; no firm D call. Trimming took off 3 bases at V and 0 bases at J, with 14 bases between the two ends. Germline CDR1 and CDR2: SNHLY and FYNNEI. The CDR3 spans 16 residues. CDR3 in amino acids: CASSEVRARTNYGYTF. CDR3 DNA sequence: TGTGCCAGCAGTGAGGTGAGGGCCAGAACTAACTATGGCTACACCTTC.

V gene TRBV6-5 combines with J gene TRBJ1-1; 7 nucleotides align to TRBD1. V was pared by 5 bases and J by 6 bases, with 12 bases of the junction left unmatched. The CDR3 runs 15 residues. The V gene's germline CDR1 is MNHEY and CDR2 SVGAGI. CDR3 coding DNA: TGTGCCAGCAGTCATCAAGTCCCGGGACAGTCTGAAGCTTTCTTT. As protein: CASSHQVPGQSEAFF.